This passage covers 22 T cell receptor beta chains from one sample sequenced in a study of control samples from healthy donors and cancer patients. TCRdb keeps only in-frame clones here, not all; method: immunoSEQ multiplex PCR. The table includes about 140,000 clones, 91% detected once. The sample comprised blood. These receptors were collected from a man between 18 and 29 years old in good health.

The CDR3: CASSPTGRMANTEAFF. The CDR3 DNA follows: TGTGCCAGCAGCCCGACAGGCCGTATGGCGAACACTGAAGCTTTCTTT. The chain carries TRBV28 and TRBJ1-1; D is perhaps TRBD1 (6 bases). Trimming removed 6 bases at V and 1 base at J, with 18 bases between. The germline CDR1 and CDR2 sequences are MDHEN and SYDVKM. This CDR3 spans 16 amino acids.

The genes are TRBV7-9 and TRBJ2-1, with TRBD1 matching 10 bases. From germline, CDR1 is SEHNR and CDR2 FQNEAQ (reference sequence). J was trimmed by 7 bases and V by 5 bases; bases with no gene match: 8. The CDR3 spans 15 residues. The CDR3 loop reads CASSPWTGGGNEQFF. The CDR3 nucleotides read TGTGCCAGCAGCCCTTGGACAGGGGGTGGGAATGAGCAGTTCTTC.

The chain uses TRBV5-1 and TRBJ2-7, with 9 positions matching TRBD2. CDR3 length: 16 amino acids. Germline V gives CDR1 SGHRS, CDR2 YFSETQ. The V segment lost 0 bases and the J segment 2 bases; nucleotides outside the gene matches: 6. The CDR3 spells CASSLAGAGGPYEQYF. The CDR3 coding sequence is TGCGCCAGCAGCTTGGCCGGAGCGGGGGGCCCCTACGAGCAGTACTTC.

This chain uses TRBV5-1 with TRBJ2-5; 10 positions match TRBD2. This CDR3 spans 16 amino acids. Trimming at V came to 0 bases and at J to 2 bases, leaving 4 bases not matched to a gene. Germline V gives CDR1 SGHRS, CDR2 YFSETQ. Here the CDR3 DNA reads TGCGCCAGCAGCTTGGTGACTAGCGGGTATCAAGAGACCCAGTACTTC. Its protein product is CASSLVTSGYQETQYF.

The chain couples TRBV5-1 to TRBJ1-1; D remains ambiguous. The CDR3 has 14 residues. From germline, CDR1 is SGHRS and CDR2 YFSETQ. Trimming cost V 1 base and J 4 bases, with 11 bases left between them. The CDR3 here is CASSLQTEGTEAFF. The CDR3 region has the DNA TGCGCCAGCAGCTTGCAAACGGAGGGCACTGAAGCTTTCTTT.

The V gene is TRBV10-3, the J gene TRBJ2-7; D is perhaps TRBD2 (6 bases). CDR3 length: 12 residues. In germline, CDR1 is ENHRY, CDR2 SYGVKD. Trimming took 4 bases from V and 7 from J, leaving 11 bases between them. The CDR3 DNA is TGTGCCATCAGTGGGGGAGGTAGGGAGCAGTACTTC. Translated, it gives CAISGGGREQYF.

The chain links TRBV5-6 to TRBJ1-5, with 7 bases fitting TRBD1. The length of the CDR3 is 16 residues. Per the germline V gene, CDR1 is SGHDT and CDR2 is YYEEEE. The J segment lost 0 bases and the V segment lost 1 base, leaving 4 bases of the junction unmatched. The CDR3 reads CASSLTGAYSNQPQHF. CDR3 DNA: TGTGCCAGCAGCTTGACAGGGGCGTATAGCAATCAGCCCCAGCATTTT.

The CDR3 is CASSFGQGIPDTQYF. Here the CDR3 DNA reads TGCGCCAGCAGCTTCGGACAGGGTATCCCAGATACGCAGTATTTT. J is TRBJ2-3 and V is TRBV5-1, with TRBD1 matching 8 bases. With 2 bases clipped from V and 4 bases from J, the junction kept 6 bases outside the gene matches. Germline V CDR1 and CDR2: SGHRS, YFSETQ. The CDR3 loop spans 15 amino acids.

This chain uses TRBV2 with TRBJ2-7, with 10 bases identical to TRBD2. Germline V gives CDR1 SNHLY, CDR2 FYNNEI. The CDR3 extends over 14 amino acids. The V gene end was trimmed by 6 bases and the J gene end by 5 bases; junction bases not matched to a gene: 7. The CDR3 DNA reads TGTGCCAGCAGACCTTGGACTAGCGGAGACGAGCAGTACTTC. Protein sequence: CASRPWTSGDEQYF.

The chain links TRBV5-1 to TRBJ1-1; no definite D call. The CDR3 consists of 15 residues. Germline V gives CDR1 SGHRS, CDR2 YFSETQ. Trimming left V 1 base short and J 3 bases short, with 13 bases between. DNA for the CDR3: TGCGCCAGCAGCTTGAGCCGTGTACGGGACACTGAAGCTTTCTTT. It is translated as CASSLSRVRDTEAFF.

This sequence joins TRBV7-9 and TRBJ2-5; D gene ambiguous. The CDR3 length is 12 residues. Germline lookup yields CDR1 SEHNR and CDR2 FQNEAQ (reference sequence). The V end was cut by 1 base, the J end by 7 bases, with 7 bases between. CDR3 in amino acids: CASSLDVWTQYF. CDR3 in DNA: TGTGCCAGCAGCTTAGACGTTTGGACCCAGTACTTC. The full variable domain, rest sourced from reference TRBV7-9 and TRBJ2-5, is DTGVSQNPRHKITKRGQNVTFRCDPISEHNRLYWYRQTLGQGPEFLTYFQNEAQLEKSRLLSDRFSAERPKGSFSTLEIQRTEQGDSAMYLCASSLDVWTQYFGPGTRLLVL.

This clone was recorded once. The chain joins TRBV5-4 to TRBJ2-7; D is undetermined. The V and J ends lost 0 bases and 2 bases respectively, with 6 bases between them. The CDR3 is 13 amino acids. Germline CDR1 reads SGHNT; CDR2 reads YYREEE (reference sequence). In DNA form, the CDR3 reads TGTGCCAGCAGCTTGGGCACGACCTACGAGCAGTACTTC. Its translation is CASSLGTTYEQYF.

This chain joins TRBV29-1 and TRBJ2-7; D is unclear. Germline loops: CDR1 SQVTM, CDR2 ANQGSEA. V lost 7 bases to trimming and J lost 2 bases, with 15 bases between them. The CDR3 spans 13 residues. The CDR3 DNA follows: TGCAGCGCGTCACGAGGAGCTACCTACGAGCAGTACTTC. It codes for CSASRGATYEQYF.

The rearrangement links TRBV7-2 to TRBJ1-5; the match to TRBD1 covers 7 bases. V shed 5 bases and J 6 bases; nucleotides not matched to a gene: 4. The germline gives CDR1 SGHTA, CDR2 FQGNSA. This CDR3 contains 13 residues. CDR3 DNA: TGTGCCAGCAGCGAGACAGGGTCTCAGCCCCAGCATTTT. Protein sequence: CASSETGSQPQHF. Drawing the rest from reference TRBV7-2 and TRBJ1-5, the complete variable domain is GAGVSQSPSNKVTEKGKDVELRCDPISGHTALYWYRQSLGQGLEFLIYFQGNSAPDKSGLPSDRFSAERTGGSVSTLTIQRTQQEDSAVYLCASSETGSQPQHFGDGTRLSIL.

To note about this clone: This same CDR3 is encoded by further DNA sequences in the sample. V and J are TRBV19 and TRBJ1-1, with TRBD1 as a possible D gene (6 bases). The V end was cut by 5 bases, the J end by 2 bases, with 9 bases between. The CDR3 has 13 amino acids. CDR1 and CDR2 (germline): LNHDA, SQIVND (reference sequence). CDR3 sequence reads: CASSEQGNTEAFF. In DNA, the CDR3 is TGTGCCAGTAGTGAACAGGGTAACACTGAAGCTTTCTTT.

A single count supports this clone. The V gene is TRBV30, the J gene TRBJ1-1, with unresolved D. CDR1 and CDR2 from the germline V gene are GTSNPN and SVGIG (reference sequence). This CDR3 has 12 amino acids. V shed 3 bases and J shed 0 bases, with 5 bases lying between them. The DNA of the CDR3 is TGTGCCTGGAGAAGTGTGAACACTGAAGCTTTCTTT. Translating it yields CAWRSVNTEAFF. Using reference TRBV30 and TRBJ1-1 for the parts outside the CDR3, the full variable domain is SQTIHQWPATLVQPVGSPLSLECTVEGTSNPNLYWYRQAAGRGLQLLFYSVGIGQISSEVPQNLSASRPQDRQFILSSKKLLLSDSGFYLCAWRSVNTEAFFGQGTRLTVV.

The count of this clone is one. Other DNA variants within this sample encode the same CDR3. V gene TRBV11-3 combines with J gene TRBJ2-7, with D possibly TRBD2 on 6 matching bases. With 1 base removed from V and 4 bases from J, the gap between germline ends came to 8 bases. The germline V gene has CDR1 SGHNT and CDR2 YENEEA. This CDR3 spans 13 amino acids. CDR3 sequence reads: CASSLGGEYEQYF. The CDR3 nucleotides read TGTGCCAGCAGCTTAGGGGGGGAGTACGAGCAGTACTTC.

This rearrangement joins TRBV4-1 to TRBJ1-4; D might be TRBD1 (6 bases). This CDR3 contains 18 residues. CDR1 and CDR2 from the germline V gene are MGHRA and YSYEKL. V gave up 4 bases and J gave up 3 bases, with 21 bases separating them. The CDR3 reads CASSLEGGARWSNEKLFF. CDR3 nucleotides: TGCGCCAGCAGCCTCGAAGGGGGGGCAAGATGGTCTAATGAAAAACTGTTTTTT.

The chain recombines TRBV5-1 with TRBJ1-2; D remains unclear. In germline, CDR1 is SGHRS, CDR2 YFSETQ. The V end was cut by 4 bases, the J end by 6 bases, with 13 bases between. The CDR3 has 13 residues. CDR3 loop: CASSPWGGDGYTF. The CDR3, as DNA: TGCGCCAGCAGCCCCTGGGGAGGCGATGGCTACACCTTC.

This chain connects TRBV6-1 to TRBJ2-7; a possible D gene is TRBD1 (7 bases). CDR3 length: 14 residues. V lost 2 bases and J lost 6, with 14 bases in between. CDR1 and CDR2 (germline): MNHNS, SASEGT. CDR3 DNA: TGTGCCAGCAGTGAAATCCGACAGGGAGGCGAGCAGTACTTC. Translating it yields CASSEIRQGGEQYF.

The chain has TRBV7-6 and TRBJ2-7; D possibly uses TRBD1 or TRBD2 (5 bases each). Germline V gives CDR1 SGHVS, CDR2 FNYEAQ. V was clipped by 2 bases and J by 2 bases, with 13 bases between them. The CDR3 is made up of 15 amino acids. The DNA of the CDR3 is TGTGCCAGCAGCTTACAATCAGGGACCCCCTACGAGCAGTACTTC. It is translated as CASSLQSGTPYEQYF.

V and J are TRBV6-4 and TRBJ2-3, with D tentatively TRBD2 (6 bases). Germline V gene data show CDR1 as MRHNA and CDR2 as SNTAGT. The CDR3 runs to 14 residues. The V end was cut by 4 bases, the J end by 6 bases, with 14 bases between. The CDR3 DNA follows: TGTGCCAGCAGTGCCTCCCGGGGGTCGGATACGCAGTATTTT. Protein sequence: CASSASRGSDTQYF.